Following are 11 T cell receptor beta chains from one sample sequenced in a study of T cells in Graves' hyperthyroidism and ophthalmopathy. The TCR beta CDR3 regions underwent amplification using RNA transcripts as the source. In the first-round RT-PCR of the TCR CDR3, the HTBI primer set was used. TCRdb itself ran the multiplex PCR reads through MiXCR, one entry per CDR3 protein. The sample has fewer than 300,000 distinct CDR3 sequences; around a quarter are singletons. Source material: blood. All receptors derive from a middle-aged man with Graves' hyperthyroidism that later progressed to Graves' ophthalmopathy.

This clonotype occurred many times. This sequence joins TRBV20-1 and TRBJ1-2; D perhaps matches TRBD1 (6 bases). Germline CDR1 and CDR2: DFQATT and SNEGSKA (reference sequence). This CDR3 spans 14 amino acids. V lost 3 bases, J lost 6 bases, and 17 bases lay in between. The CDR3 bases are TGCAGTGCTAGGCCTACGACAGGAACGAATGGCTACACCTTC. It yields the protein CSARPTTGTNGYTF.

This sequence joins TRBV28 and TRBJ2-5; 12 positions match TRBD1. The CDR3 totals 16 residues. Germline V gene sequence: CDR1 MDHEN, CDR2 SYDVKM. J lost 7 bases, V lost 5 bases, and 11 bases had no gene match. In DNA form, the CDR3 reads TGTGCCAGCAGTACGCCGGGACAGGGGGCGGGTGGGACCCAGTACTTC. Its protein is CASSTPGQGAGGTQYF.

The CDR3 sequence: CATTPVPRGALAYEQYF. The DNA of the CDR3 is TGTGCCACCACCCCGGTGCCGAGGGGCGCACTGGCCTACGAGCAGTACTTC. This chain joins TRBV6-2 or TRBV6-3 and TRBJ2-7; D possibly uses TRBD1 or TRBD2 (5 bases each). Trimming took 10 bases from V and 2 from J, leaving 27 bases between them. Germline V lookup: CDR1 MNHEY, CDR2 SVGEGT. This CDR3 is built from 17 residues.

This clonotype was observed many times. V usage is TRBV11-3 and J usage is TRBJ1-1; D is unresolved. Germline CDR1 is SGHNT and CDR2 is YENEEA. Between the trimmed V and J ends, which lost 2 bases and 3 bases, there was a span of 13 bases. This CDR3 has 15 residues. The CDR3 coding sequence is TGTGCCAGCAGCTTAAGGTCCTATGCAGACACTGAAGCTTTCTTT. Translating gives CASSLRSYADTEAFF.

The V gene is TRBV28, the J gene TRBJ2-7; D is perhaps TRBD2 (5 bases). Germline CDR1 reads MDHEN; CDR2 reads SYDVKM. The length of the CDR3 is 14 residues. V was trimmed by 2 bases and J by 5 bases, leaving 13 bases between them. The DNA for the CDR3 is TGTGCCAGCAGTTTAAACAGCCCGCGGGACGAGCAGTACTTC. This gives the protein CASSLNSPRDEQYF.

This clonotype was seen repeatedly, ten times or more. The J gene is TRBJ1-2, the V gene TRBV5-1; tentative D call: TRBD1 (5 bases). Germline V gene lookup returns CDR1 SGHRS and CDR2 YFSETQ. This CDR3 is 14 amino acids long. The V end lost 3 bases, the J end lost 0 bases, and 9 bases lay between the germline ends. The CDR3 DNA reads as TGCGCCAGCAGCTGGGGGTCGGCTAACTATGGCTACACCTTC. Protein: CASSWGSANYGYTF.

This clonotype was detected many times. The V call is TRBV12-3 or TRBV12-4, the J call TRBJ1-5; possible D gene TRBD1, 6 bases. CDR3 size: 15 residues. The V end lost 6 bases, the J end lost 4 bases, and 16 bases lay between the germline ends. The CDR3 reads CASREGGTDNQPQHF. The CDR3 DNA sequence: TGTGCCAGCAGGGAGGGGGGTACGGATAATCAGCCCCAGCATTTT.

The sample holds many counts of this clonotype. The chain is built from TRBV11-3 and TRBJ2-7; TRBD2 matches 7 bases. V trimming: 7 bases; J trimming: 3 bases; junction bases outside the gene matches: 3. Germline-derived CDR1 and CDR2 are SGHNT and YENEEA. This CDR3 has 12 amino acids. The CDR3 here is CASKASGYEQYF. Here the CDR3 DNA reads TGTGCCAGCAAGGCTAGCGGCTACGAGCAGTACTTC.

There are many counts of this clonotype. The chain employs TRBV4-2 and TRBJ2-7; possible D gene TRBD2, 5 bases. V was trimmed by 0 bases and J by 6 bases, leaving 9 bases between them. The CDR3 covers 13 residues. CDR1 is LGHNA, CDR2 YNFKEQ, per germline. The CDR3 DNA sequence: TGTGCCAGCAGCCAAGAGCGAGGGTCCGAGCAGTACTTC. Translated: CASSQERGSEQYF.

DNA of the CDR3: TGTGCCAGCAGTTACTCGGGAGGGGAGGACTACACCTTC. This encodes CASSYSGGEDYTF. V usage is TRBV6-5 and J usage is TRBJ1-2; D may be TRBD1 (5 bases). CDR3 length equals 13 residues. The V and J ends lost 0 bases and 10 bases respectively, with 12 bases between them. Germline CDR1 and CDR2: MNHEY and SVGAGI.

This clonotype was seen a few times. The chain links TRBV7-3 to TRBJ1-4; D not resolved. Germline V lookup: CDR1 SGHTA, CDR2 FQGTGA. V was shortened by 3 bases and J by 0 bases, with 8 bases between the two germline ends. The CDR3 has 15 amino acids. This chain's CDR3 is CASSLNRATNEKLFF. As DNA, the CDR3 is TGTGCCAGCAGCTTGAACAGAGCAACTAATGAAAAACTGTTTTTT.